The clone carrying this T cell receptor beta chain was counted a few times. Germline loops: CDR1 SGHAT, CDR2 FQNNGV. The V end lost 5 bases, the J end lost 6 bases, and 13 bases lay between the germline ends. There are 13 residues in the CDR3. The data originate from a study of blood T cell repertoires in COVID-19. Across the study: The United States, Italy and Spain supplied acute and convalescent COVID-19 samples.

Original data processing: Using reference gene primer amplification, nucleated cell counts were estimated. Repertoires were generated with immunoSEQ multiplex PCR, while TCRdb's copy carries only in-frame clones and drops some. The V and J calls and clone size come from that table; D and trimming were worked out from the DNA. The table shows roughly 100,000 clones, with about 90% occurring only once. Seattle patients were enrolled during active infection and followed longitudinally. The sample taken for sequencing was peripheral blood. The chain combines TRBV11-2 with TRBJ1-1; D is possibly TRBD1 (6 bases). The receptor's source is a woman in her forties or fifties with COVID-19, enrolled during active disease. This CDR3 reads CASSNNRAAEAFF. The CDR3 DNA is TGTGCCAGCAGCAACAACAGGGCCGCTGAAGCTTTCTTT.